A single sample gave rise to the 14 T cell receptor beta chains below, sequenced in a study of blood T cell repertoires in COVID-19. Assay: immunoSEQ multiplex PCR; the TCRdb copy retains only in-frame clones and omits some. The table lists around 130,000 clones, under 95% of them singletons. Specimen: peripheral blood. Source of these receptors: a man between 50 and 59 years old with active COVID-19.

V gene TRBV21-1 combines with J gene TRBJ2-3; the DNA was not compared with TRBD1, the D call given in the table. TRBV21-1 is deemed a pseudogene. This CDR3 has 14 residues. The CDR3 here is CASGTGGCADTQYF. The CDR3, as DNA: TGTGCCAGCGGGACAGGGGGCTGCGCAGATACGCAGTATTTT.

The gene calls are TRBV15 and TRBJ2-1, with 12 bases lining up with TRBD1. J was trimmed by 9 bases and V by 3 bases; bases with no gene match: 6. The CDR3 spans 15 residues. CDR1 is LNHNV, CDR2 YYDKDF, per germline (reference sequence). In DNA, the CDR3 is TGTGCCACCAGCAGCTCCGGGACAGGGGGCGGTGAGCAGTTCTTC. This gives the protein CATSSSGTGGGEQFF.

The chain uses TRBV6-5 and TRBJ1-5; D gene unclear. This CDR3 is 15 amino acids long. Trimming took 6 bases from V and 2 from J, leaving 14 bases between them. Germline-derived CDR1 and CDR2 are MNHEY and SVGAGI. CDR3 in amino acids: CASSRSGFGNQPQHF. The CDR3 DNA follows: TGTGCCAGCAGCCGAAGCGGATTTGGCAATCAGCCCCAGCATTTT.

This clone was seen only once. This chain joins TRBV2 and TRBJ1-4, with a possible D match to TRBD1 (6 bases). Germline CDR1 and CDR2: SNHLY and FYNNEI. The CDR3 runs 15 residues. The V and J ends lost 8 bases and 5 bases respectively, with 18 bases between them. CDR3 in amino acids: CASHKRDIANEKLFF. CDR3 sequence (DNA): TGTGCCAGCCACAAAAGGGACATAGCAAATGAAAAACTGTTTTTT.

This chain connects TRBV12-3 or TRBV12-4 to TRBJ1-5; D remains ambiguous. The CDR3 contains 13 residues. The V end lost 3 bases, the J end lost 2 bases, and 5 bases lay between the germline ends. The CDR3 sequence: CASSLQGNQPQHF. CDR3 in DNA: TGTGCCAGCAGTTTGCAGGGCAATCAGCCCCAGCATTTT.

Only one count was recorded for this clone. The CDR3 is CASSIFGTSGALNEQFF. DNA for the CDR3: TGTGCCAGTAGTATTTTCGGGACTAGCGGAGCCCTGAATGAGCAGTTCTTC. The gene calls are TRBV19 and TRBJ2-1, with 11 positions matching TRBD2. Germline lookup yields CDR1 LNHDA and CDR2 SQIVND (reference sequence). This CDR3 has 17 amino acids. Trimming cost V 3 bases and J 7 bases; bases outside gene matches: 11.

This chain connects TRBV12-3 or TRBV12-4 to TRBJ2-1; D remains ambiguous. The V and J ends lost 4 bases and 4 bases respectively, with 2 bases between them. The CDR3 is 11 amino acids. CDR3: CASSSYNEQFF. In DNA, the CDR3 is TGTGCCAGCAGTTCTTACAATGAGCAGTTCTTC.

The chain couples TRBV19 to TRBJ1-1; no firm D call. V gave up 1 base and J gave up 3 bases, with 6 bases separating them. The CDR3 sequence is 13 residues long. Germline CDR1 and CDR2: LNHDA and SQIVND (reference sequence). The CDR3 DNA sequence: TGTGCCAGTAGTATAGGGACTCACACTGAAGCTTTCTTT. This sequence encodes CASSIGTHTEAFF.

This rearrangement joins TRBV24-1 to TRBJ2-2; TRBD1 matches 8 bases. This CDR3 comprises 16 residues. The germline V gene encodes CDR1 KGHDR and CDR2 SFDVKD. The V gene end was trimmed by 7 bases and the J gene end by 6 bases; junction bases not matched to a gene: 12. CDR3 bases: TGTGCCACCAGCCGTGGCTCGACAGGGGTCGCCGGGGAGCTGTTTTTT. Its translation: CATSRGSTGVAGELFF.

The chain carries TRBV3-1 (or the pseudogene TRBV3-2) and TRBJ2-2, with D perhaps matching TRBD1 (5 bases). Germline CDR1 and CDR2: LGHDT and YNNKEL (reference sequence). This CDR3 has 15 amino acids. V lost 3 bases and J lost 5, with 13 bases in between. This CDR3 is CASSHLGALTGELFF. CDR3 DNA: TGTGCCAGCAGCCATTTAGGGGCTCTGACCGGGGAGCTGTTTTTT.

In nucleotides, the CDR3 is TGTGCCTGGAGGGGACAGTTGCGGTATAATTCACCCCTCCACTTT. The encoded protein is CAWRGQLRYNSPLHF. The V gene is TRBV30, the J gene TRBJ1-6, with 7 bases that match TRBD1. The V gene's germline CDR1 is GTSNPN and CDR2 SVGIG (reference sequence). This CDR3 has 15 residues. J gave up 4 bases and V 3 bases, and 6 bases lay outside the gene matches. Drawing the rest from reference TRBV30 and TRBJ1-6, the complete variable domain is SQTIHQWPATLVQPVGSPLSLECTVEGTSNPNLYWYRQAAGRGLQLLFYSVGIGQISSEVPQNLSASRPQDRQFILSSKKLLLSDSGFYLCAWRGQLRYNSPLHFGNGTRLTVT.

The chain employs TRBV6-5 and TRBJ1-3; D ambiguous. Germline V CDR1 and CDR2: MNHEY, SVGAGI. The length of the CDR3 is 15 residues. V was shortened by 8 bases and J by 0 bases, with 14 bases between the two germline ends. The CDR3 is CASSPERNSGNTIYF. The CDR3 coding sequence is TGTGCCAGCTCTCCTGAGAGAAACTCTGGAAACACCATATATTTT.

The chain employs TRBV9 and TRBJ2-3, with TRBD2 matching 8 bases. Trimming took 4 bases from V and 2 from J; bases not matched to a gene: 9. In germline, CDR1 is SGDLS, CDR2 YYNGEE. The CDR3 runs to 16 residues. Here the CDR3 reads CASSPSGGRDTDTQYF. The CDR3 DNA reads TGTGCCAGCAGCCCCAGCGGGGGAAGGGACACAGATACGCAGTATTTT.

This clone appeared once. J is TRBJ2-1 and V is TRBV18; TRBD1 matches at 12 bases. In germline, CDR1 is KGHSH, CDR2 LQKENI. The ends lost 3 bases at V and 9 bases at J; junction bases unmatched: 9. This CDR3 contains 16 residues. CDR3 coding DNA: TGTGCCAGCTCACCCCAGGGGACAGGGGGCTTGAGTGAGCAGTTCTTC. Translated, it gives CASSPQGTGGLSEQFF. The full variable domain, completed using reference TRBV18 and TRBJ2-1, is NAGVMQNPRHLVRRRGQEARLRCSPMKGHSHVYWYRQLPEEGLKFMVYLQKENIIDESGMPKERFSAEFPKEGPSILRIQQVVRGDSAAYFCASSPQGTGGLSEQFFGPGTRLTVL.